The 7 T cell receptor beta chains listed next were all sequenced from one sample in a study of cytomegalovirus exposure and HLA in healthy donors. The primer mix had 60 Vbeta and 13 Jbeta primers. Sequencing used immunoSEQ multiplex PCR; TCRdb keeps in-frame clones, though not all of them. In the table there are under 100,000 clones, around 82% of which are singletons. The sample taken for sequencing was PBMCs. Every receptor here comes from a man between 50 and 59 years old in good health and CMV-seronegative.

This chain uses TRBV7-9 with TRBJ1-6; 10 bases map to TRBD1. Germline CDR1 SEHNR, CDR2 FQNEAQ (reference sequence). After removal of 3 bases from V and 10 bases from J, the junction contained 6 bases not matched to a gene. The CDR3 length is 15 residues. The CDR3 is CASSFGTGVVSPLHF. The CDR3 DNA follows: TGTGCCAGCAGCTTTGGGACAGGGGTTGTGTCACCCCTCCACTTT.

About this clone itself: Mismatch with germline at one junction end may stem from a read error. The chain carries TRBV7-9 and TRBJ2-2; TRBD1 aligns across 8 bases. Germline V gives CDR1 SEHNR, CDR2 FQNEAQ (reference sequence). This CDR3 contains 14 residues. The CDR3 reads CSSSNRQGPGELFF. CDR3 nucleotide sequence: TGTTCCAGCAGCAACCGACAGGGGCCCGGGGAGCTGTTTTTT.

This clone turned up a few times. This chain uses TRBV5-1 with TRBJ1-4, with TRBD1 identical over 8 bases. This CDR3 region has 14 residues. V gave up 2 bases and J gave up 12 bases; unmatched junction bases: 9. CDR1 and CDR2 (germline): SGHRS, YFSETQ. This chain's CDR3 is CASSLGDRGSELFF. The DNA of the CDR3 is TGCGCCAGCAGCTTAGGAGACAGGGGCTCGGAACTGTTTTTT.

This chain links TRBV5-5 with TRBJ1-4; 10 bases map to TRBD1. Trimming removed 5 bases from V and 3 bases from J; junction bases left unmatched: 7. Germline lookup yields CDR1 SGHKS and CDR2 YYEKEE (reference sequence). This CDR3 comprises 16 residues. The CDR3 coding sequence is TGTGCCAGCAGACACGTCGACAGGGGGCCTAATGAAAAACTGTTTTTT. Its translation: CASRHVDRGPNEKLFF. Drawing the rest from reference TRBV5-5 and TRBJ1-4, the complete variable domain is DAGVTQSPTHLIKTRGQQVTLRCSPISGHKSVSWYQQVLGQGPQFIFQYYEKEERGRGNFPDRFSARQFPNYSSELNVNALLLGDSALYLCASRHVDRGPNEKLFFGSGTQLSVL.

The chain recombines TRBV4-1 with TRBJ2-3, with 12 bases lining up with TRBD2. The germline gives CDR1 MGHRA, CDR2 YSYEKL. The CDR3 loop spans 18 amino acids. The J segment lost 4 bases and the V segment lost 4 bases, leaving 12 bases of the junction unmatched. CDR3 protein: CASSRTSGGPLAADTQYF. The CDR3 region has the DNA TGCGCCAGCAGCCGCACTAGCGGGGGGCCCCTGGCCGCAGATACGCAGTATTTT.

The V and J genes are TRBV6-6 and TRBJ2-1; D is unresolved. Germline assignment: CDR1 MNHNY and CDR2 SVGAGI (reference sequence). Deletions cut 0 bases from V and 9 bases from J, with 6 bases between. This CDR3 has 12 residues. CDR3 sequence (DNA): TGTGCCAGCAGTTACTCGAACGGTGAGCAGTTCTTC. The encoded protein is CASSYSNGEQFF.

The rearrangement links TRBV27 to TRBJ2-1, with a tentative D call TRBD2 (6 bases). V was cut by 5 bases and J by 9 bases, with 20 bases left in between. The germline V gene encodes CDR1 MNHEY and CDR2 SMNVEV (reference sequence). The CDR3 is made up of 15 amino acids. The CDR3 loop is CASSPRLGRRFEQFF. The DNA of the CDR3 is TGTGCCAGCAGTCCACGACTAGGACGCCGGTTTGAGCAGTTCTTC.